This T cell receptor beta chain was identified in a study of blood T cell repertoires in COVID-19. As originally analysed: Using reference gene primer amplification, nucleated cell counts were estimated. Assay: immunoSEQ multiplex PCR; the TCRdb copy retains only in-frame clones and omits some. D and trimming come from the DNA, and the V and J calls and clone size come from that table. The sample contains 55,000 to 80,000 clones, about 81% of which appear only once. CDR1 and CDR2 from the germline V gene are SGHDN and FVKESK. This CDR3 has 18 amino acids. V was cut by 0 bases and J by 7 bases, with 22 bases left in between.

The V and J genes are TRBV14 and TRBJ2-1, with D tentatively TRBD2 (6 bases). The sequenced material came from peripheral blood. This receptor was identified in a human donor in a cohort sampled during active COVID-19. This CDR3 is CASSQDGVGLSLGNEQFF. In nucleotides, the CDR3 is TGTGCCAGCAGCCAAGATGGGGTAGGACTATCCTTAGGAAATGAGCAGTTCTTC.